The 20 T cell receptor beta chains listed next were all sequenced from one sample in a study of T-cell memory formation after mild COVID-19. Each CDR3 protein gets one entry after TCRdb re-called the 5' RACE reads with MiXCR. The sample holds roughly 400,000 distinct CDR3 sequences, about 24% seen once. The sample comprised PBMCs or a T cell subset sorted from them (not recorded which). These receptors all come from an adult woman who had mild COVID-19 (a few samples of this study predate the infection). Cell type and time point are not known.

This clonotype occurred many times. The V gene is TRBV5-1, the J gene TRBJ2-1; TRBD2 aligns across 12 bases. After removal of 2 bases from V and 7 bases from J, the junction contained 4 bases not matched to a gene. This CDR3 comprises 15 residues. The germline V gene has CDR1 SGHRS and CDR2 YFSETQ. The CDR3 region has the DNA TGCGCCAGCAGCTTCCTAGCGGGGGGGCCGAATGAGCAGTTCTTC. Encoded protein: CASSFLAGGPNEQFF.

The chain recombines TRBV12-3 or TRBV12-4 with TRBJ2-1; D call uncertain. The CDR3 spans 12 residues. Trimming took off 6 bases at V and 5 bases at J, with 8 bases between the two ends. The CDR3 coding sequence is TGTGCCAGCAGGTTGGCAGACAATGAGCAGTTCTTC. This gives the protein CASRLADNEQFF.

This rearrangement joins TRBV7-9 to TRBJ1-1; no reliable D call. This CDR3 comprises 14 residues. V shed 5 bases and J shed 6 bases, with 16 bases lying between them. Germline V CDR1 and CDR2: SEHNR, FQNEAQ (reference sequence). For the CDR3, the DNA is TGTGCCAGCAGCCCTGACACGGTCCGTCCTGAAGCTTTCTTT. It specifies CASSPDTVRPEAFF. Looking up the rest from reference TRBV7-9 and TRBJ1-1 gives the full variable domain: DTGVSQNPRHKITKRGQNVTFRCDPISEHNRLYWYRQTLGQGPEFLTYFQNEAQLEKSRLLSDRFSAERPKGSFSTLEIQRTEQGDSAMYLCASSPDTVRPEAFFGQGTRLTVV.

This chain joins TRBV24-1 and TRBJ2-5; D gene ambiguous. CDR1 and CDR2 (germline): KGHDR, SFDVKD. V was clipped by 4 bases and J by 6 bases, with 11 bases between them. This CDR3 comprises 13 residues. The CDR3 sequence is CATSDSPEQTQYF. Here the CDR3 DNA reads TGTGCCACCAGTGACTCCCCTGAACAGACCCAGTACTTC.

This clonotype showed up just a few times. This chain connects TRBV4-2 to TRBJ1-4, with D perhaps TRBD1 (6 bases). Trimming cost V 0 bases and J 7 bases, with 15 bases left between them. This CDR3 has 16 amino acids. Germline-derived CDR1 and CDR2 are LGHNA and YNFKEQ. As DNA, the CDR3 is TGTGCCAGCAGCCAAGAGTCAGCCAGGGGAGGTGAAAAACTGTTTTTT. Translation gives CASSQESARGGEKLFF.

This clonotype was detected a few times. The chain is built from TRBV12-3 or TRBV12-4 and TRBJ2-3; TRBD2 matches at 8 bases. V gave up 7 bases and J gave up 4 bases; unmatched junction bases: 13. CDR3 length: 16 residues. CDR3 in DNA: TGTGCCAGCACCTTGGGAGGAGCGGGAGTTCCAGATACGCAGTATTTT. Translation: CASTLGGAGVPDTQYF.

Only a few counts were recorded for this clonotype. This chain connects TRBV7-9 to TRBJ1-2, with a possible D match to TRBD1 (6 bases). V was cut by 6 bases and J by 3 bases, with 8 bases left in between. Germline V CDR1 and CDR2: SEHNR, FQNEAQ (reference sequence). CDR3 size: 12 residues. In DNA, the CDR3 is TGTGCCAGCAGAGCAGGGGACTATGGCTACACCTTC. Protein sequence: CASRAGDYGYTF.

The rearrangement links TRBV13 to TRBJ2-7; unclear D gene. Germline V CDR1 and CDR2: PRHDT, FYEKMQ (reference sequence). The CDR3 has 15 amino acids. Between the trimmed V and J ends, which lost 0 bases and 3 bases, there was a span of 12 bases. The CDR3 loop reads CASSLGRITDYEQYF. In nucleotides, the CDR3 is TGTGCCAGCAGCTTAGGACGGATCACAGACTACGAGCAGTACTTC.

The gene calls are TRBV5-1 and TRBJ1-2, with 9 bases aligning to TRBD1. There are 14 residues in the CDR3. Losses at the gene ends were 0 bases for V and 13 bases for J; bases not matched to a gene: 10. Germline lookup yields CDR1 SGHRS and CDR2 YFSETQ. The CDR3 nucleotides are TGCGCCAGCAGCTTGGTGGCGGGACAGGGAGTTGCCACCTTC. Encoded protein: CASSLVAGQGVATF.

The rearrangement links TRBV5-1 to TRBJ2-5; D not certain. Germline values: CDR1 SGHRS, CDR2 YFSETQ. This CDR3 has 13 residues. V lost 4 bases and J 5 bases, leaving 12 bases between the germline ends. The CDR3 region is CASSLGSWETQYF. DNA for the CDR3: TGCGCCAGCAGCCTAGGGTCGTGGGAGACCCAGTACTTC.

The chain is built from TRBV6-2 or TRBV6-3 and TRBJ2-1; tentatively, D is TRBD1 (5 bases). V lost 0 bases, J lost 14 bases, and 11 bases lay in between. The CDR3 spans 12 residues. Germline V gives CDR1 MNHEY, CDR2 SVGEGT. The CDR3 DNA reads as TGTGCCAGCAGTTACTCAGGCGGCAGGGAGTTCTTC. It codes for CASSYSGGREFF.

The rearrangement links TRBV12-3 or TRBV12-4 to TRBJ2-7; 7 positions agree with TRBD2. The CDR3 runs 14 residues. Germline trimming cut 4 bases from V and 0 bases from J; bases unmatched to any gene: 3. CDR3 DNA: TGTGCCAGCAGTTCTAGCGGTTACTCCTACGAGCAGTACTTC. This translates into CASSSSGYSYEQYF.

CDR3 amino acids: CSARPSDRRNYGYTF. CDR3 sequence (DNA): TGCAGTGCTAGACCCTCGGACAGGCGAAACTATGGCTACACCTTC. The chain joins TRBV20-1 to TRBJ1-2, with 7 bases identical to TRBD1. This CDR3 is 15 amino acids long. Germline CDR1 reads DFQATT; CDR2 reads SNEGSKA (reference sequence). J gave up 2 bases and V 2 bases, and 8 bases lay outside the gene matches.

DNA for the CDR3: TGCAGTGCTAGAGAACCAACCGTAATGGGTCAGCCCCAGCATTTT. This translates into CSAREPTVMGQPQHF. The J gene is TRBJ1-5, the V gene TRBV20-1, with D unresolved. V lost 0 bases, J lost 6 bases, and 15 bases lay in between. CDR1 and CDR2 (germline): DFQATT, SNEGSKA (reference sequence). This CDR3 contains 15 residues.

CDR3 DNA sequence: TGTGCCAGCAATGAGGGGCAGATCTCCTACGAGCAGTACTTC. Encoded protein: CASNEGQISYEQYF. The rearrangement joins TRBV9 to TRBJ2-7, with D perhaps given as TRBD1 or TRBD2 (5 bases each). V was pared by 6 bases and J by 0 bases, with 13 bases between. Germline V gene lookup returns CDR1 SGDLS and CDR2 YYNGEE. This CDR3 has 14 amino acids.

This clonotype was picked up a small number of times. The chain couples TRBV12-3 or TRBV12-4 to TRBJ2-5; either TRBD1 or TRBD2 may fit D (7 bases each). V gave up 6 bases and J gave up 2 bases, with 19 bases separating them. The length of the CDR3 is 16 residues. The CDR3 protein is CASSDRVAGDQETQYF. CDR3 DNA sequence: TGTGCCAGCAGCGACAGGGTTGCGGGGGATCAAGAGACCCAGTACTTC.

This rearrangement joins TRBV7-9 to TRBJ2-1; no definite D call. The CDR3 is 14 residues long. The germline V gene has CDR1 SEHNR and CDR2 FQNEAQ (reference sequence). Trimming pared 5 bases from V and 4 bases from J, leaving 12 bases between. CDR3 residues: CASSPQTVYNEQFF. The DNA of the CDR3 is TGTGCCAGCAGCCCCCAGACGGTATACAATGAGCAGTTCTTC.

This clonotype was observed a handful of times. V is TRBV15 and J is TRBJ2-1, with a tentative D call TRBD2 (6 bases). CDR3 length equals 18 residues. Germline CDR1 and CDR2: LNHNV and YYDKDF (reference sequence). Trimming pared 1 base from V and 1 base from J, leaving 17 bases between. The CDR3 DNA sequence: TGTGCCACCAGCAGAGTATTTCTCGGGACTTCGTCCTACAATGAGCAGTTCTTC. It specifies CATSRVFLGTSSYNEQFF.

Only a few counts were recorded for this clonotype. J is TRBJ2-1 and V is TRBV27, with a weak D call TRBD1 (5 bases). There are 15 residues in the CDR3. Germline assignment: CDR1 MNHEY and CDR2 SMNVEV (reference sequence). V lost 5 bases and J 3 bases, leaving 14 bases between the germline ends. CDR3 DNA sequence: TGTGCCAGCAGTCCAGGACATGGGCACTACAATGAGCAGTTCTTC. It is translated as CASSPGHGHYNEQFF.

The DNA for the CDR3 is TGCAGTGCTAGAGGTCCTCTAGCGGGAGGGACCTACGAGCAGTACTTC. Translation gives CSARGPLAGGTYEQYF. The rearrangement links TRBV20-1 to TRBJ2-7, with TRBD2 matching 12 bases. The CDR3 has 16 residues. Per the germline V gene, CDR1 is DFQATT and CDR2 is SNEGSKA (reference sequence). After removal of 1 base from V and 2 bases from J, the junction contained 6 bases not matched to a gene.